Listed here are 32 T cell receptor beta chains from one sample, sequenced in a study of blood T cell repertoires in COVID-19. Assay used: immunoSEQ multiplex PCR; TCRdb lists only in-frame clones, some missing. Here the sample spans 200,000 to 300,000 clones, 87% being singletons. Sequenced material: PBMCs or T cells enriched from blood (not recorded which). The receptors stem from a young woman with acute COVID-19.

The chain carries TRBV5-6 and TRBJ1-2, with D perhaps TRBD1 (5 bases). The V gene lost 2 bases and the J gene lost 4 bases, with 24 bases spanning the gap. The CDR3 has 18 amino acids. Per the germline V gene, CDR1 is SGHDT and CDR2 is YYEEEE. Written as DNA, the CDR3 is TGTGCCAGCAGCTTTACCGTGGGGCCCTCCATGCAGGGCTATGGCTACACCTTC. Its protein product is CASSFTVGPSMQGYGYTF.

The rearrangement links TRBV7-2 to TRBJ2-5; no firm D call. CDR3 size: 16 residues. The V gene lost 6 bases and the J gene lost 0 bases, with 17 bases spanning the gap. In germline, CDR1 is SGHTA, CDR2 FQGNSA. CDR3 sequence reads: CASSTLLTAHQETQYF. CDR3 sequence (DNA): TGTGCCAGCAGTACCCTTTTGACTGCACACCAAGAGACCCAGTACTTC.

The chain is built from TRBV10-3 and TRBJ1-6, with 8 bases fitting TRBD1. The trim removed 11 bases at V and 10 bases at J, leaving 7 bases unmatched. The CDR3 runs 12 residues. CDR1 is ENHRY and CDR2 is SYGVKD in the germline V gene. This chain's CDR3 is CAATDRESPLHF. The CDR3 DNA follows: TGTGCCGCCACGGACAGGGAATCACCCCTCCACTTT.

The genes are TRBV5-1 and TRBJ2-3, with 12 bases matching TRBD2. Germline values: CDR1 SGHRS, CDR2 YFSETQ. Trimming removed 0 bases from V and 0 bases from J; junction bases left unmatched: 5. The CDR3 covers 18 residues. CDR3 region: CASSLVLAGGKSTDTQYF. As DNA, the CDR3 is TGCGCCAGCAGCTTGGTCCTAGCGGGGGGGAAAAGCACAGATACGCAGTATTTT.

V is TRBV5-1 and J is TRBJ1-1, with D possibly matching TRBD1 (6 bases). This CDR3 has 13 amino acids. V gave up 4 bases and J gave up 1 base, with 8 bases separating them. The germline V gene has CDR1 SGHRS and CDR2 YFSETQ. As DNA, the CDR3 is TGCGCCAGCAGCCCGGGACAGAACACTGAAGCTTTCTTT. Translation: CASSPGQNTEAFF.

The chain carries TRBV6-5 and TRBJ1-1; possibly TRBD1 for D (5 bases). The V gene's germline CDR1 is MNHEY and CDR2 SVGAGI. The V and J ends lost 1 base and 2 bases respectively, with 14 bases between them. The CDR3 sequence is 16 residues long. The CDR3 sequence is CASSYYSPDINTEAFF. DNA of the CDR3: TGTGCCAGCAGTTACTATAGTCCGGACATTAACACTGAAGCTTTCTTT.

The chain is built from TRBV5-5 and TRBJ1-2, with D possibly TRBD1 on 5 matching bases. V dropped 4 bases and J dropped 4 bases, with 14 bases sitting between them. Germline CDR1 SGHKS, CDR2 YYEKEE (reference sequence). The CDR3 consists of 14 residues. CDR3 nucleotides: TGTGCCAGCAGCCAGACAGTCCCTATCTATGGCTACACCTTC. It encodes CASSQTVPIYGYTF.

CDR3 sequence (DNA): TGCGCCAGCAGCCGAGTACAGGGGTCTTTTGGAAACACCATATATTTT. Translated, it gives CASSRVQGSFGNTIYF. The chain uses TRBV4-3 and TRBJ1-3; 7 bases agree with TRBD1. Germline loops: CDR1 LGHNA, CDR2 YSLEER. J was trimmed by 3 bases and V by 4 bases; bases with no gene match: 9. This CDR3 spans 16 amino acids.

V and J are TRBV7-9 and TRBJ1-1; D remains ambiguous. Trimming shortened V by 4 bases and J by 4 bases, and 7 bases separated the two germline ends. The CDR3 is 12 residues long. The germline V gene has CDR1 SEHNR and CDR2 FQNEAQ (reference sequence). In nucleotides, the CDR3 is TGTGCCAGCAGCTCTTCTACCACTGAAGCTTTCTTT. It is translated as CASSSSTTEAFF.

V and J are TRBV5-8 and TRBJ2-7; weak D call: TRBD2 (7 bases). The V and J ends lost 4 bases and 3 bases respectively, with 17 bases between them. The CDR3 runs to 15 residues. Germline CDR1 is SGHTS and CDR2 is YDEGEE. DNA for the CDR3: TGTGCCAGCAGCGGGGGGGGCGGCCGCAACTACGAGCAGTACTTC. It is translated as CASSGGGGRNYEQYF.

The DNA for the CDR3 is TGTGCCAGCAGCTTACAGGGGGGAAGCAATCAGCCCCAGCATTTT. This codes for CASSLQGGSNQPQHF. The rearrangement joins TRBV7-6 to TRBJ1-5, with 7 bases lining up with TRBD1. CDR3 length equals 15 residues. Germline trimming cut 2 bases from V and 1 base from J; bases unmatched to any gene: 2. Germline CDR1 reads SGHVS; CDR2 reads FNYEAQ.

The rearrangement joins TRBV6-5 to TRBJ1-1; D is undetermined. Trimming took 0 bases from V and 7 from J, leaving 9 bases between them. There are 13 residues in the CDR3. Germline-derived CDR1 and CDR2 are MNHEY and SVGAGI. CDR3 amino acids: CASSYSVAFEAFF. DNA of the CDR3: TGTGCCAGCAGTTACTCCGTGGCCTTTGAAGCTTTCTTT.

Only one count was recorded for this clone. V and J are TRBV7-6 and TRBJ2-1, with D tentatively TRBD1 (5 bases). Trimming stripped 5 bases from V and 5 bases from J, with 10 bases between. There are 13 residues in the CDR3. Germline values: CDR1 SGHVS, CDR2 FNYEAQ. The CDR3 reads CASSPPGNNEQFF. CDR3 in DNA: TGTGCCAGCAGCCCCCCAGGGAACAATGAGCAGTTCTTC.

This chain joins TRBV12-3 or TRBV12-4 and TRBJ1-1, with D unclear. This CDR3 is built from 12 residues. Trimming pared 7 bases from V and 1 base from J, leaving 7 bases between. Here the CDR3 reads CASNPGNTEAFF. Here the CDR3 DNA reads TGTGCCAGCAATCCGGGGAACACTGAAGCTTTCTTT.

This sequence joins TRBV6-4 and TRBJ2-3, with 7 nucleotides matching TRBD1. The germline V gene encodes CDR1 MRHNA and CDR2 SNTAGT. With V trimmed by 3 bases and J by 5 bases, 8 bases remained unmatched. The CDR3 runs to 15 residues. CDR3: CASSDTRQGIDTQYF. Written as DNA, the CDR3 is TGTGCCAGCAGTGATACCCGACAGGGCATAGATACGCAGTATTTT.

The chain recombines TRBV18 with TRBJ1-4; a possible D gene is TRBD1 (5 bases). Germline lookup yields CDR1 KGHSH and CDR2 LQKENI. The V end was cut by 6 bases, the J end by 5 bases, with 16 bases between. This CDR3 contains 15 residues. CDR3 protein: CASSTNAGNNEKLFF. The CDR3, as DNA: TGTGCCAGCTCTACCAATGCAGGGAACAATGAAAAACTGTTTTTT. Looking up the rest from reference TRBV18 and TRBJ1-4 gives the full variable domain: NAGVMQNPRHLVRRRGQEARLRCSPMKGHSHVYWYRQLPEEGLKFMVYLQKENIIDESGMPKERFSAEFPKEGPSILRIQQVVRGDSAAYFCASSTNAGNNEKLFFGSGTQLSVL.

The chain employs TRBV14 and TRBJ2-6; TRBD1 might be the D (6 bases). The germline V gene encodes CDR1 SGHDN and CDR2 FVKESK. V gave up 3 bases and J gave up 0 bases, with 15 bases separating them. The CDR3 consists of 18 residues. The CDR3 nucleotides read TGTGCCAGCAGCCAGACCGGGACATTACGCTCTGGGGCCAACGTCCTGACTTTC. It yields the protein CASSQTGTLRSGANVLTF.

The DNA of the CDR3 is TGTGCCAGCAGCCCAGGGGCCTCTGGAAACACCATATATTTT. Translation: CASSPGASGNTIYF. The chain has TRBV6-5 and TRBJ1-3, with D perhaps TRBD1 (6 bases). The germline gives CDR1 MNHEY, CDR2 SVGAGI. This CDR3 spans 14 amino acids. With 6 bases removed from V and 0 bases from J, the gap between germline ends came to 9 bases.

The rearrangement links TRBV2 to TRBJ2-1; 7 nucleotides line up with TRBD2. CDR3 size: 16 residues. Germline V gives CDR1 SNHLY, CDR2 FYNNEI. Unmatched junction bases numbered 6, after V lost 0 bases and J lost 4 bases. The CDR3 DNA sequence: TGTGCCAGCAGTGAAGCGGGGGGGTCCTATTACAATGAGCAGTTCTTC. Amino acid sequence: CASSEAGGSYYNEQFF.

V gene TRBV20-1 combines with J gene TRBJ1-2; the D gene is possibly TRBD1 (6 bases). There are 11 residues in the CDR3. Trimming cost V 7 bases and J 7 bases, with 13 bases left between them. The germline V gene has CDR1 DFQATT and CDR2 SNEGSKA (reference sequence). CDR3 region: CSVAQGTGYTF. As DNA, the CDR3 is TGCAGTGTTGCCCAGGGGACTGGCTACACCTTC.

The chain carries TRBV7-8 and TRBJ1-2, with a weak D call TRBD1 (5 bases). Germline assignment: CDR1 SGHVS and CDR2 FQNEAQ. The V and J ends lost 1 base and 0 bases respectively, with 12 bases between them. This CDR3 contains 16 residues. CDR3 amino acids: CASSLGGVPSNYGYTF. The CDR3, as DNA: TGTGCCAGCAGCTTAGGGGGGGTCCCTTCTAACTATGGCTACACCTTC.

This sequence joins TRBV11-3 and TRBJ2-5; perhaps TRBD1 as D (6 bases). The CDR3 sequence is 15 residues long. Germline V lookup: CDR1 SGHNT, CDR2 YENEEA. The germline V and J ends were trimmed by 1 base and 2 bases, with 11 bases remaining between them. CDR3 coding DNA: TGTGCCAGCAGCTTAGGGGGGCAGGCACAAGAGACCCAGTACTTC. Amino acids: CASSLGGQAQETQYF.

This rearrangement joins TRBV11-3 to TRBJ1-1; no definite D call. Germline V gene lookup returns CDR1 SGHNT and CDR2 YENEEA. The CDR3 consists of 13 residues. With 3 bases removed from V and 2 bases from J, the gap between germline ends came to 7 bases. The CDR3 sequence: CASSLAANTEAFF. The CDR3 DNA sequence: TGTGCCAGCAGCTTGGCCGCTAACACTGAAGCTTTCTTT.

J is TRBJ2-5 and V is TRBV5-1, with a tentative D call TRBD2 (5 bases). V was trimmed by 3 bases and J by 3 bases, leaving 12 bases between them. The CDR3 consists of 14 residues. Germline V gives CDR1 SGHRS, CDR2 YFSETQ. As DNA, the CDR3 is TGCGCCAGCAGCTCCAAAACGGGAAAAGAGACCCAGTACTTC. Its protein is CASSSKTGKETQYF.

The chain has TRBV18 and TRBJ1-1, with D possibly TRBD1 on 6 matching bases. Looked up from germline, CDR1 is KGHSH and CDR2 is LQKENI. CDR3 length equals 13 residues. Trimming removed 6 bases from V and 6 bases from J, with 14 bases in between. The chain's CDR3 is CASSGQSSPEAFF. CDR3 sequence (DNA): TGTGCCAGCTCTGGACAGAGTTCACCTGAAGCTTTCTTT. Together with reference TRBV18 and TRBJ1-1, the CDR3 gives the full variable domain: NAGVMQNPRHLVRRRGQEARLRCSPMKGHSHVYWYRQLPEEGLKFMVYLQKENIIDESGMPKERFSAEFPKEGPSILRIQQVVRGDSAAYFCASSGQSSPEAFFGQGTRLTVV.

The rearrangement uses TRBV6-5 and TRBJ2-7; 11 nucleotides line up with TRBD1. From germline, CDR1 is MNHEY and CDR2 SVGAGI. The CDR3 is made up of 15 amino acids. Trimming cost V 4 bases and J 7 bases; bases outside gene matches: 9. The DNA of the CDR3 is TGTGCCAGCAGTTTTCCGGGACAGGGGGGCTCGGAGCAGTACTTC. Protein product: CASSFPGQGGSEQYF.

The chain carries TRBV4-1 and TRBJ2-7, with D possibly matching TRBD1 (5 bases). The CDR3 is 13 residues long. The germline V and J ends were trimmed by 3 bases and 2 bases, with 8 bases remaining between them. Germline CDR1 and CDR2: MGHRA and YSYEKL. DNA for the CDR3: TGCGCCAGCAGCCATGGACAAACCTACGAGCAGTACTTC. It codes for CASSHGQTYEQYF.

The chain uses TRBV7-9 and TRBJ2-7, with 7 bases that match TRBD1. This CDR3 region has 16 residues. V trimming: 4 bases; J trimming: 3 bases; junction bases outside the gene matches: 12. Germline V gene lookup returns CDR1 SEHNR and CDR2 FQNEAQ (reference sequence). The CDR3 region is CASSSTYRGQVYEQYF. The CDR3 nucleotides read TGTGCCAGCAGCTCAACTTACAGGGGTCAGGTCTACGAGCAGTACTTC.

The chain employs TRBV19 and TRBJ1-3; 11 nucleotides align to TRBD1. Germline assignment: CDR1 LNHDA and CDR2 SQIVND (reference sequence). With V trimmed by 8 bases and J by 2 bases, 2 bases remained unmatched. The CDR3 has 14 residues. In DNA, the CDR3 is TGTGCCAGTCAGGACAGGGGGCCTGGAAACACCATATATTTT. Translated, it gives CASQDRGPGNTIYF.

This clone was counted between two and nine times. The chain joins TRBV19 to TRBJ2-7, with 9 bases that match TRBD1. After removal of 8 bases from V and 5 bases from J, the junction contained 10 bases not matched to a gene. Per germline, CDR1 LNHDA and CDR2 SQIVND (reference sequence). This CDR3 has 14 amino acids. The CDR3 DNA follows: TGTGCCAGTCAGGGACAGGGAATATCAGACGAGCAGTACTTC. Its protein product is CASQGQGISDEQYF. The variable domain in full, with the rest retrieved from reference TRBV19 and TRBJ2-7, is DGGITQSPKYLFRKEGQNVTLSCEQNLNHDAMYWYRQDPGQGLRLIYYSQIVNDFQKGDIAEGYSVSREKKESFPLTVTSAQKNPTAFYLCASQGQGISDEQYFGPGTRLTVT.

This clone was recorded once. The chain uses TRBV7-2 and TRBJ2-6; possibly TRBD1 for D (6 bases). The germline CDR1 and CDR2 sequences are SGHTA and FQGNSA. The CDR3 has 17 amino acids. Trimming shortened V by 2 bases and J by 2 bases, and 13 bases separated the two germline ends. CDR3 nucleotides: TGTGCCAGCAGCTTACAGGGGAGCCCGACTGGGGCCAACGTCCTGACTTTC. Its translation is CASSLQGSPTGANVLTF.

The CDR3 coding sequence is TGTGCCAGCAGCCCGGACAACGAGCCCGGGACAGGGGGCGTTATGGGCAATCAGCCCCAGCATTTT. Protein sequence: CASSPDNEPGTGGVMGNQPQHF. This rearrangement joins TRBV6-2 or TRBV6-3 to TRBJ1-5; TRBD1 matches 12 bases. The CDR3 covers 22 residues. Germline assignment: CDR1 MNHEY and CDR2 SVGEGT. Unmatched junction bases numbered 23, after V lost 6 bases and J lost 2 bases.